The 26 T cell receptor beta chains below were found in one sample sequenced in a study of T cell responses to AZD1222 COVID-19 vaccine. Method: immunoSEQ multiplex PCR; TCRdb's copy keeps in-frame clones and lacks some. There are 100,000 to 150,000 clones in the sample; approximately 90% occur only once, and 6% to 7.5% lies in the top ten. Sequenced material: peripheral blood, taken on day 0 of AZD1222 vaccination. These TCRs come from an adult in good health.

The chain employs TRBV3-1 (or the pseudogene TRBV3-2) and TRBJ1-5, with TRBD1 matching 9 bases. Germline values: CDR1 LGHDT, CDR2 YNNKEL (reference sequence). The CDR3 has 18 amino acids. V trimming: 9 bases; J trimming: 7 bases; junction bases outside the gene matches: 22. In DNA form, the CDR3 reads TGTGCCAGAACTAGGGGAAGAGACAGGGGGTGTTTAGAGCAGCCCCAGCATTTT. Translating it yields CARTRGRDRGCLEQPQHF.

The CDR3 bases are TGCGCCAGCAGCTGGGGACAGCAAAGGAACGAGCAGTACTTC. Its protein is CASSWGQQRNEQYF. This sequence joins TRBV5-1 and TRBJ2-7, with 7 bases that match TRBD1. The CDR3 loop spans 14 amino acids. The V gene end was trimmed by 3 bases and the J gene end by 5 bases; junction bases not matched to a gene: 8. The germline CDR1 and CDR2 sequences are SGHRS and YFSETQ.

The chain combines TRBV30 with TRBJ2-7, with 8 bases that match TRBD1. Losses at the gene ends were 0 bases for V and 0 bases for J; bases not matched to a gene: 7. Germline CDR1 reads GTSNPN; CDR2 reads SVGIG (reference sequence). The CDR3 is 16 amino acids. CDR3 loop: CAWSVGRGLFSYEQYF. The CDR3 DNA reads TGTGCCTGGAGTGTAGGCAGGGGGCTTTTCTCCTACGAGCAGTACTTC.

V and J are TRBV6-5 and TRBJ1-5, with 7 bases identical to TRBD1. The germline gives CDR1 MNHEY, CDR2 SVGAGI. J lost 3 bases, V lost 5 bases, and 7 bases had no gene match. This CDR3 has 15 residues. The CDR3 DNA follows: TGTGCCAGCAGTAGCGGGACAGTTCTCAATCAGCCCCAGCATTTT. Encoded protein: CASSSGTVLNQPQHF.

The gene calls are TRBV13 and TRBJ1-2; 8 nucleotides agree with TRBD1. Germline CDR1 and CDR2: PRHDT and FYEKMQ (reference sequence). J lost 6 bases, V lost 5 bases, and 5 bases had no gene match. This CDR3 comprises 13 residues. As DNA, the CDR3 is TGTGCCAGCAGCCTGGACAGGGTGAATGGCTACACCTTC. It translates to CASSLDRVNGYTF.

This rearrangement joins TRBV28 to TRBJ1-1; D is ambiguous. CDR1 and CDR2 from the germline V gene are MDHEN and SYDVKM. Between the trimmed V and J ends, which lost 2 bases and 0 bases, there was a span of 4 bases. The CDR3 sequence is 13 residues long. The chain's CDR3 is CASSLGMNTEAFF. The CDR3 DNA is TGTGCCAGCAGTTTAGGTATGAACACTGAAGCTTTCTTT. Based on the CDR3 plus reference TRBV28 and TRBJ1-1, the full variable domain is DVKVTQSSRYLVKRTGEKVFLECVQDMDHENMFWYRQDPGLGLRLIYFSYDVKMKEKGDIPEGYSVSREKKERFSLILESASTNQTSMYLCASSLGMNTEAFFGQGTRLTVV.

The V call is TRBV30, the J call TRBJ2-7; 7 positions match TRBD1. The CDR3 loop spans 16 amino acids. The trim removed 2 bases at V and 2 bases at J, leaving 12 bases unmatched. CDR1 and CDR2 from the germline V gene are GTSNPN and SVGIG (reference sequence). The CDR3 DNA follows: TGTGCCTGGAGTAACAGGGGCTGGACCCGTACCTACGAGCAGTACTTC. It specifies CAWSNRGWTRTYEQYF.

DNA of the CDR3: TGTGCCAGCTCACCACCGGAGGGGGGATACTATGGCTACACCTTC. Amino acids: CASSPPEGGYYGYTF. The V and J genes are TRBV18 and TRBJ1-2, with a weak D call TRBD1 (6 bases). The CDR3 totals 15 residues. Between the trimmed V and J ends, which lost 0 bases and 3 bases, there was a span of 11 bases. Germline V lookup: CDR1 KGHSH, CDR2 LQKENI.

This chain links TRBV9 with TRBJ1-1, with D perhaps matching TRBD1 (5 bases). V was cut by 0 bases and J by 7 bases, with 13 bases left in between. This CDR3 comprises 14 residues. Germline V gives CDR1 SGDLS, CDR2 YYNGEE. Written as DNA, the CDR3 is TGTGCCAGCAGCGTAGCTGTGGGGCGGGGTGAAGCTTTCTTT. Encoded protein: CASSVAVGRGEAFF. Complete variable domain (other parts from reference TRBV9 and TRBJ1-1): DSGVTQTPKHLITATGQRVTLRCSPRSGDLSVYWYQQSLDQGLQFLIQYYNGEERAKGNILERFSAQQFPDLHSELNLSSLELGDSALYFCASSVAVGRGEAFFGQGTRLTVV.

This clone has just one count. The chain couples TRBV5-4 to TRBJ1-1; D ambiguous. The CDR3 is 15 residues long. V lost 3 bases and J 1 base, leaving 13 bases between the germline ends. The germline gives CDR1 SGHNT, CDR2 YYREEE (reference sequence). The CDR3 DNA sequence: TGTGCCAGCAGCTCGGTTTTGGGCACGAACACTGAAGCTTTCTTT. Protein: CASSSVLGTNTEAFF.

This chain connects TRBV4-3 to TRBJ1-1; D uncertain. This CDR3 is 14 amino acids long. Looked up from germline, CDR1 is LGHNA and CDR2 is YSLEER. Trimming removed 0 bases at V and 1 base at J, with 6 bases between. CDR3 amino acids: CASSQDFRNTEAFF. In DNA, the CDR3 is TGCGCCAGCAGCCAAGATTTTCGGAACACTGAAGCTTTCTTT.

The chain is built from TRBV28 and TRBJ1-6; no clear D gene. The CDR3 totals 14 residues. Germline CDR1 and CDR2: MDHEN and SYDVKM. Deletions cut 2 bases from V and 9 bases from J, with 11 bases between. This chain's CDR3 is CASSLSGRGSPLHF. The CDR3, as DNA: TGTGCCAGCAGTTTAAGCGGTAGAGGTTCACCCCTCCACTTT.

V gene TRBV6-4 combines with J gene TRBJ1-1, with D unclear. Trimming removed 4 bases from V and 9 bases from J, with 15 bases in between. CDR1 and CDR2 (germline): MRHNA, SNTAGT. This CDR3 is 13 amino acids long. As DNA, the CDR3 is TGTGCCAGCAGTGCCACCGACGGACTTAAAGCTTTCTTT. Translation gives CASSATDGLKAFF.

A single count supports this clone. This chain connects TRBV12-3 or TRBV12-4 to TRBJ1-1; no firm D call. The CDR3 contains 13 residues. The V and J ends lost 6 bases and 4 bases respectively, with 12 bases between them. This CDR3 is CASSPRAGTEAFF. In nucleotides, the CDR3 is TGTGCCAGCAGCCCGAGGGCGGGCACTGAAGCTTTCTTT.

The chain uses TRBV4-3 and TRBJ1-2, with TRBD1 identical over 9 bases. The CDR3 has 15 residues. Germline V gene sequence: CDR1 LGHNA, CDR2 YSLEER. The trim removed 4 bases at V and 4 bases at J, leaving 7 bases unmatched. CDR3 protein: CASSLFGQGTYGYTF. DNA for the CDR3: TGCGCCAGCAGCCTTTTCGGACAGGGGACCTATGGCTACACCTTC.

This clone was counted a single time. V is TRBV19 and J is TRBJ1-1, with D hard to call. Per germline, CDR1 LNHDA and CDR2 SQIVND (reference sequence). The CDR3 sequence is 14 residues long. Trimming took off 6 bases at V and 0 bases at J, with 11 bases between the two ends. DNA of the CDR3: TGTGCCAGTAGATCTCAAGGACTGAACACTGAAGCTTTCTTT. Translation gives CASRSQGLNTEAFF.

The chain is built from TRBV6-2 or TRBV6-3 and TRBJ2-7; 9 bases are shared with TRBD2. CDR3 size: 15 residues. Germline assignment: CDR1 MNHEY and CDR2 SVGEGT. With 2 bases clipped from V and 3 bases from J, the junction kept 5 bases outside the gene matches. The CDR3 reads CASSYGLAGYYEQYF. As DNA, the CDR3 is TGTGCCAGCAGTTACGGGCTAGCGGGGTACTACGAGCAGTACTTC.

V usage is TRBV7-3 and J usage is TRBJ2-2; 11 nucleotides align to TRBD2. The CDR3 covers 16 residues. Germline CDR1 is SGHTA and CDR2 is FQGTGA. V trimming: 6 bases; J trimming: 2 bases; junction bases outside the gene matches: 5. Here the CDR3 DNA reads TGTGCCAGCAGGAAACTAGCGGGGGATAACACCGGGGAGCTGTTTTTT. It codes for CASRKLAGDNTGELFF.

The chain has TRBV24-1 and TRBJ2-3; D tentatively fits TRBD1 or TRBD2 (5 bases each). The V gene's germline CDR1 is KGHDR and CDR2 SFDVKD. V dropped 3 bases and J dropped 5 bases, with 17 bases sitting between them. The CDR3 sequence is 16 residues long. CDR3 in amino acids: CATSDLTRGAGDTQYF. DNA for the CDR3: TGTGCCACCAGTGATCTTACCCGAGGGGCTGGAGATACGCAGTATTTT.

This clone was counted a single time. The rearrangement uses TRBV11-2 and TRBJ2-2; D is uncertain. Germline V gives CDR1 SGHAT, CDR2 FQNNGV. The CDR3 runs 14 residues. Trimming removed 1 base at V and 4 bases at J, with 7 bases between. The CDR3 spells CASSLAGLTGELFF. CDR3 bases: TGTGCCAGCAGCTTAGCGGGTCTCACCGGGGAGCTGTTTTTT. Variable domain in full (rest from reference TRBV11-2 and TRBJ2-2): EAGVAQSPRYKIIEKRQSVAFWCNPISGHATLYWYQQILGQGPKLLIQFQNNGVVDDSQLPKDRFSAERLKGVDSTLKIQPAKLEDSAVYLCASSLAGLTGELFFGEGSRLTVL.

The rearrangement joins TRBV7-3 to TRBJ2-3; perhaps TRBD2 as D (7 bases). Trimming took off 5 bases at V and 2 bases at J, with 20 bases between the two ends. The CDR3 extends over 17 amino acids. Per the germline V gene, CDR1 is SGHTA and CDR2 is FQGTGA. For the CDR3, the DNA is TGTGCCAGCAGCCCCTATTTGGGGGGGGCTTTCACAGATACGCAGTATTTT. Its translation is CASSPYLGGAFTDTQYF.

V is TRBV6-2 or TRBV6-3 and J is TRBJ1-6; TRBD1 is a possible D gene (5 bases). Germline-derived CDR1 and CDR2 are MNHEY and SVGEGT. The CDR3 runs 16 residues. Trimming took off 6 bases at V and 3 bases at J, with 15 bases between the two ends. For the CDR3, the DNA is TGTGCCAGCAGCCCCGGGGCAGCCTACTATAATTCACCCCTCCACTTT. Translated: CASSPGAAYYNSPLHF.

The rearrangement links TRBV6-2 or TRBV6-3 to TRBJ1-2; a possible D gene is TRBD1 (5 bases). From germline, CDR1 is MNHEY and CDR2 SVGEGT. This CDR3 is built from 15 residues. Trimming left V 5 bases short and J 2 bases short, with 15 bases between. CDR3 nucleotide sequence: TGTGCCAGCAGTCCCCATCTCGGGGGGAACTATGGCTACACCTTC. Its protein product is CASSPHLGGNYGYTF.

V is TRBV2 and J is TRBJ2-7, with D perhaps matching TRBD2 (5 bases). This CDR3 comprises 13 residues. Germline CDR1 reads SNHLY; CDR2 reads FYNNEI. V was trimmed by 3 bases and J by 3 bases, leaving 9 bases between them. The CDR3 here is CASSDGAGYEQYF. The CDR3 region has the DNA TGTGCCAGCAGTGATGGTGCGGGCTACGAGCAGTACTTC.

The chain has TRBV3-1 (or the pseudogene TRBV3-2) and TRBJ1-6; no clear D gene. The germline gives CDR1 LGHDT, CDR2 YNNKEL (reference sequence). V was clipped by 8 bases and J by 10 bases, with 12 bases between them. The CDR3 runs 12 residues. The DNA of the CDR3 is TGTGCCAGCCACTGGAAAGGGTCACCCCTCCACTTT. It is translated as CASHWKGSPLHF.

This clone was detected once. V is TRBV14 and J is TRBJ1-3; D not resolved. The CDR3 extends over 13 amino acids. Germline V lookup: CDR1 SGHDN, CDR2 FVKESK. Trimming pared 1 base from V and 4 bases from J, leaving 5 bases between. The CDR3 loop reads CASSQGWGNTIYF. The CDR3 bases are TGTGCCAGCAGCCAAGGATGGGGAAACACCATATATTTT.